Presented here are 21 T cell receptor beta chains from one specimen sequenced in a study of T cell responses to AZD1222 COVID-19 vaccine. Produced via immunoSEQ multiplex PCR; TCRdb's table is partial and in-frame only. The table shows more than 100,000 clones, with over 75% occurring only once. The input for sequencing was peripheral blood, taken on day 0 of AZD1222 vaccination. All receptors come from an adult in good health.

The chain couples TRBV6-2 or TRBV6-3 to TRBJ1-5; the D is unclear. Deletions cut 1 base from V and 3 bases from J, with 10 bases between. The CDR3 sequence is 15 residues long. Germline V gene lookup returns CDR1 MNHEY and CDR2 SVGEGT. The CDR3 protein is CASSYFSGSNQPQHF. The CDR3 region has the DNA TGTGCCAGCAGTTACTTTTCAGGTTCCAATCAGCCCCAGCATTTT.

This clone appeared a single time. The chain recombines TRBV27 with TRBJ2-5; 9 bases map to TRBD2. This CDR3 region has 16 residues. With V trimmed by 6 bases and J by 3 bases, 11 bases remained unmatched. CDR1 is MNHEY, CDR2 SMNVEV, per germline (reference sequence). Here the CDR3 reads CASRDRLAAGEETQYF. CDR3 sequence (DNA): TGTGCCAGCAGGGACCGACTAGCGGCGGGGGAAGAGACCCAGTACTTC.

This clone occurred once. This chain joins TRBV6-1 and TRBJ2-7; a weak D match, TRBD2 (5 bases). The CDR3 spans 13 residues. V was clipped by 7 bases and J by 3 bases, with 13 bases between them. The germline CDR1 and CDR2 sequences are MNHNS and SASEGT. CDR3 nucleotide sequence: TGTGCCAGCATCCCATCAGGAGGCTACGAGCAGTACTTC. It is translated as CASIPSGGYEQYF.

The CDR3 spells CASRPRVAGSYNEQFF. CDR3 sequence (DNA): TGTGCCAGCAGGCCCCGGGTTGCGGGGTCATACAATGAGCAGTTCTTC. The J gene is TRBJ2-1, the V gene TRBV7-8, with D perhaps TRBD2 (6 bases). The CDR3 length is 16 residues. Germline lookup yields CDR1 SGHVS and CDR2 FQNEAQ. V lost 6 bases, J lost 4 bases, and 19 bases lay in between.

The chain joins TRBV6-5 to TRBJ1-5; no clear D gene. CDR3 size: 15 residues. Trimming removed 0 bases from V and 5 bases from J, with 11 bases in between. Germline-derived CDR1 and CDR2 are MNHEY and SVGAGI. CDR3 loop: CASSYSSRIDQPQHF. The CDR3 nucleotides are TGTGCCAGCAGTTACTCATCCAGGATTGATCAGCCCCAGCATTTT.

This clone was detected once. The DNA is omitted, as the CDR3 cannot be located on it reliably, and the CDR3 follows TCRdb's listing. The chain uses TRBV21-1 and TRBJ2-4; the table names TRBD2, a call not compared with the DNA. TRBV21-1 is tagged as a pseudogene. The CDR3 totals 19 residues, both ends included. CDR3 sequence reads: CASSKEVAGGTSDKNIQYF.

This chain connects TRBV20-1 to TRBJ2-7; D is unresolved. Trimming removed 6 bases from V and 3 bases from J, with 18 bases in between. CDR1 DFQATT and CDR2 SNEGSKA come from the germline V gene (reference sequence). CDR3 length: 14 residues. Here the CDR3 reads CSASSVGPYYEQYF. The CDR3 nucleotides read TGCAGTGCGAGTTCGGTCGGCCCATACTACGAGCAGTACTTC.

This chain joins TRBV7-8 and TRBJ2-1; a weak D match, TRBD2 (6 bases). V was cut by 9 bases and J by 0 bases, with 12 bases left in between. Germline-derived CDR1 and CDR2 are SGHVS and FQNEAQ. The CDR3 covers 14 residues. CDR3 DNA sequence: TGTGCCAGTAATAGCGGTTACTCCTACAATGAGCAGTTCTTC. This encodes CASNSGYSYNEQFF.

The CDR3 region is CASSLFGTATPPNYGYTF. The CDR3 bases are TGCGCCAGCAGCCTCTTTGGGACTGCCACCCCTCCTAACTATGGCTACACCTTC. V and J are TRBV4-1 and TRBJ1-2; tentative D call: TRBD1 (5 bases). The CDR3 covers 18 residues. Trimming took 4 bases from V and 0 from J, leaving 21 bases between them. Looked up from germline, CDR1 is MGHRA and CDR2 is YSYEKL.

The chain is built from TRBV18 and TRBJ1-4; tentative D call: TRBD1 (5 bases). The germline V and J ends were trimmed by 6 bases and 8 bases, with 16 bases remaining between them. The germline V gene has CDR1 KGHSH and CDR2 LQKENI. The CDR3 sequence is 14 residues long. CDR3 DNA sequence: TGTGCCAGCTCCGCAGGGAGGTCTGGGGAAAAACTGTTTTTT. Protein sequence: CASSAGRSGEKLFF.

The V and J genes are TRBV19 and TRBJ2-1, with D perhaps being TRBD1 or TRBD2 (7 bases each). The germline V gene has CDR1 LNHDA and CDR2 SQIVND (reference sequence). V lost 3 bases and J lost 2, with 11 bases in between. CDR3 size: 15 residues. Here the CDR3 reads CASSIPGGAYNEQFF. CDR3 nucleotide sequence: TGTGCCAGTAGTATCCCAGGGGGGGCCTACAATGAGCAGTTCTTC.

CDR3 region: CASRRDYNTEAFF. CDR3 DNA: TGTGCCAGCAGACGGGACTATAACACTGAAGCTTTCTTT. The chain joins TRBV12-3 or TRBV12-4 to TRBJ1-1; tentatively, D is TRBD1 (5 bases). The CDR3 is 13 amino acids. V lost 6 bases and J 2 bases, leaving 10 bases between the germline ends.

CDR3 nucleotide sequence: TGTGCCAGCAGCCGGGAGGGTAGCGGGGGCCCCCGGGAGACCCAGTACTTC. Translating gives CASSREGSGGPRETQYF. The gene calls are TRBV5-6 and TRBJ2-5; 9 bases fit TRBD2. With 4 bases clipped from V and 5 bases from J, the junction kept 15 bases outside the gene matches. The CDR3 runs to 17 residues. CDR1 and CDR2 from the germline V gene are SGHDT and YYEEEE. Full variable domain (rest looked up from reference TRBV5-6 and TRBJ2-5): DAGVTQSPTHLIKTRGQQVTLRCSPKSGHDTVSWYQQALGQGPQFIFQYYEEEERQRGNFPDRFSGHQFPNYSSELNVNALLLGDSALYLCASSREGSGGPRETQYFGPGTRLLVL.

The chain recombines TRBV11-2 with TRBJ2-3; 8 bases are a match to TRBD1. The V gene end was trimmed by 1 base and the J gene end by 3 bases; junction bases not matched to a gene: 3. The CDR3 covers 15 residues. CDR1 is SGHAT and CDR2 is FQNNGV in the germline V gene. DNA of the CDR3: TGTGCCAGCAGCTTAGGGACAGGGACGACAGATACGCAGTATTTT. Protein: CASSLGTGTTDTQYF.

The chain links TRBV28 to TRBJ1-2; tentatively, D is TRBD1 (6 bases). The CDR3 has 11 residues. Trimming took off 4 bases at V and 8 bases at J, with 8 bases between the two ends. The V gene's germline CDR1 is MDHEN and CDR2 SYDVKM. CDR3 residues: CASSSDRGYTF. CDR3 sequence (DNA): TGTGCCAGCAGTTCGGACAGAGGCTACACCTTC.

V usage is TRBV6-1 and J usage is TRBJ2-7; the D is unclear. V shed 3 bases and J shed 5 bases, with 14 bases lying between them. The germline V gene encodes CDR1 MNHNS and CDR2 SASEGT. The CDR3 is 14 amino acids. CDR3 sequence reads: CASSDVVHHDEQYF. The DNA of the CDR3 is TGTGCCAGCAGTGACGTCGTTCACCACGACGAGCAGTACTTC.

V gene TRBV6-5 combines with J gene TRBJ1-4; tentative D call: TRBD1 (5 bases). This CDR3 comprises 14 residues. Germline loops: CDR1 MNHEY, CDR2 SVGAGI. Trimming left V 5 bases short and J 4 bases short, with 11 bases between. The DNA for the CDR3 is TGTGCCAGCAGTCCTACGGGGCTTAATGAAAAACTGTTTTTT. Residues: CASSPTGLNEKLFF.

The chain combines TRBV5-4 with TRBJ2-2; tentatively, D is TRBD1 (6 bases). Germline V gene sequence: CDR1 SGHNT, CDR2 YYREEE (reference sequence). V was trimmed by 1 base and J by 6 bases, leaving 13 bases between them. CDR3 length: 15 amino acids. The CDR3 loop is CASSLPKGDSGELFF. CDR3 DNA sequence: TGTGCCAGCAGCTTGCCCAAGGGGGATTCCGGGGAGCTGTTTTTT.

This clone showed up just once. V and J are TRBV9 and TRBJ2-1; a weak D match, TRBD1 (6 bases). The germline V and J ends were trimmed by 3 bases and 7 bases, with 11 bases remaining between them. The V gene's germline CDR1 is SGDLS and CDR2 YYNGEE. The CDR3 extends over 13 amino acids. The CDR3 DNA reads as TGTGCCAGCAGCGGGGGGCTAGGGAATGAGCAGTTCTTC. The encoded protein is CASSGGLGNEQFF.

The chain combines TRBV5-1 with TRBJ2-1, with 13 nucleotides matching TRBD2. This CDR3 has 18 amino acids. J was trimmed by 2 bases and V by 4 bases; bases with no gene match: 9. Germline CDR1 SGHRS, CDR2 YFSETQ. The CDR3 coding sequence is TGCGCCAGCAGCCTTCGGACTAGCGGGGGATACACCTACAATGAGCAGTTCTTC. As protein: CASSLRTSGGYTYNEQFF.

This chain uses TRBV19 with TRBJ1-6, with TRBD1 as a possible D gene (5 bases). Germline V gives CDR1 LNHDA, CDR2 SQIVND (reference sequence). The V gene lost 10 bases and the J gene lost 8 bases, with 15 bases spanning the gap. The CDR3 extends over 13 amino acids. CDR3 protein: CATLAGVDSPLHF. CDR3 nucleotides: TGTGCCACCCTCGCGGGGGTGGATTCACCCCTCCACTTT. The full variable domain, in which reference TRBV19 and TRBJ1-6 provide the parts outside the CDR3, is DGGITQSPKYLFRKEGQNVTLSCEQNLNHDAMYWYRQDPGQGLRLIYYSQIVNDFQKGDIAEGYSVSREKKESFPLTVTSAQKNPTAFYLCATLAGVDSPLHFGNGTRLTVT.